These T cell receptor beta chains were read from a single sample in a study of T cell responses to AZD1222 COVID-19 vaccine. Profiling relied on immunoSEQ multiplex PCR, and the TCRdb table lists in-frame clones only, not all of them. The sample has about 110,000 clones, 86% seen once. The sample in question was peripheral blood, obtained on day 0 of AZD1222 vaccination. All receptors come from an adult in good health. Each CDR3 is given with its conserved first and last residue. The D gene is left open where the match is weak. Clone size is given for some rows only: seen once, a few or many times, or a class if the clone is expanded.

v_gene	d_gene	j_gene	abundance	CDR3nt	CDR3aa
TRBV6-5	TRBD1	TRBJ1-2	.	TGTGCCAGCAGTCCGACAGGGATCTACTATGGCTACACCTTC	CASSPTGIYYGYTF
TRBV5-1	TRBD2	TRBJ2-6	.	TGCGCCAGCAGAGACGCGACTAGCGGGGGGACCTCTGGGGCCAACGTCCTGACTTTC	CASRDATSGGTSGANVLTF
TRBV28	.	TRBJ2-3	few	TGTGCCAGCAGTTTGGGCCTGGCGGGAGATACGCAGTATTTT	CASSLGLAGDTQYF
TRBV7-3	.	TRBJ2-7	.	TGTGCCAGCAGCTTTAACGGACCTGAGGACGAGCAGTACTTC	CASSFNGPEDEQYF
TRBV5-4	TRBD1	TRBJ1-1	.	TGTGCCAGCAGCTGGGGTGGGGAGGGGGCCGGTGGCACTGAAGCTTTCTTT	CASSWGGEGAGGTEAFF
TRBV29-1	TRBD1	TRBJ2-1	.	TGCAGCGTTGAAGACCCGGGACAGGGAGTCGATGAGCAGTTCTTC	CSVEDPGQGVDEQFF
TRBV3-1/TRBV3-2	.	TRBJ1-2	.	TGTGCCAGCAGCCAAGACAGGGGTTATACTGGCTACACCTTC	CASSQDRGYTGYTF
TRBV6-5	.	TRBJ2-1	few	TGTGCCAGCAGTTACGAGTCTAGGTCACATGAGCAGTTCTTC	CASSYESRSHEQFF
TRBV5-1	.	TRBJ1-1	.	TGCGCCAGCAGTCCACAGGGAGGCACTGAAGCTTTCTTT	CASSPQGGTEAFF
TRBV18	TRBD1	TRBJ2-5	.	TGTGCCAGCTCCGGGACAGGACAGCAAGAGACCCAGTACTTC	CASSGTGQQETQYF
TRBV30	TRBD1	TRBJ1-2	.	TGTGCCTGGAGTATTTGGGCGGGGACAGACTATGGCTACACCTTC	CAWSIWAGTDYGYTF
TRBV10-3	.	TRBJ1-3	.	TGTGCTACCCGGGGGACGTATGGAAACACCATATATTTT	CATRGTYGNTIYF
TRBV5-1	.	TRBJ1-3	once	TGCGCCAGCAGCTTAGAATGGAGCTCTGGAAACACCATATATTTT	CASSLEWSSGNTIYF
TRBV18	.	TRBJ2-2	.	TGTGCCAGCTCACCATTGGTCGGGGGAAGAGACGGGGAGCTGTTTTTT	CASSPLVGGRDGELFF
TRBV6-4	TRBD1	TRBJ1-4	.	TGTGCCAGCAGTCAGGGACAGGGCCCGAATGAAAAACTGTTTTTT	CASSQGQGPNEKLFF
TRBV28	.	TRBJ1-6	.	TGTGCCAGCAGTTCAACAGGGACCCGCCGAGGGTCACCCCTCCACTTT	CASSSTGTRRGSPLHF